This T cell receptor (beta chain) was recorded in a study of control samples from healthy donors and cancer patients. The CDR3 is 14 amino acids. The V and J ends lost 4 bases and 1 base respectively, with 13 bases between them. Germline V gene lookup returns CDR1 GTSNPN and CDR2 SVGIG (reference sequence). Only in-frame clones appear in the TCRdb table, and some are missing; sequencing was by immunoSEQ multiplex PCR. The repertoire has around 100,000 clones, almost 90% of them found once; the top ten carry 14%. Sequenced input: blood. This receptor was taken from a man aged 25-40 years in good health. V gene TRBV30 combines with J gene TRBJ1-1; D call uncertain. CDR3 coding DNA: TGTGCCTGGATCCCCGGTTTTTCGAACACTGAAGCTTTCTTT. The encoded protein is CAWIPGFSNTEAFF.